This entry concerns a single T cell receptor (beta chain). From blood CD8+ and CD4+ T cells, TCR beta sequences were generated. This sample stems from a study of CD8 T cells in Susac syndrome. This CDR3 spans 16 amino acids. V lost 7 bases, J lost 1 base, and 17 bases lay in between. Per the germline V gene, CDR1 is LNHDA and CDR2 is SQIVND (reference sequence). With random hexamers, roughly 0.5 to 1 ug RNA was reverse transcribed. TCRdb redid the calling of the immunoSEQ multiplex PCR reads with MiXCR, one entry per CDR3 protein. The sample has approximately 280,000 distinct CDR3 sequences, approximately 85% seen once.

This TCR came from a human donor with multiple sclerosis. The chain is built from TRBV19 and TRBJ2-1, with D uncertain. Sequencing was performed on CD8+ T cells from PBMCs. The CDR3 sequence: CASTPALGYSYNEQFF. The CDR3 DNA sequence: TGTGCCAGTACACCTGCCCTAGGCTATTCCTACAATGAGCAGTTCTTC.